The rows below give T cell receptor beta chains drawn from one sample of a study of OX40 agonist ivuxolimab in advanced cancers. Using immunoSEQ multiplex PCR, the repertoire was profiled, and TCRdb retains in-frame clones only, with some absent. The repertoire holds about 56,000 clones, 82% seen once, with over 3% in the top ten. Sequencing was performed on CD4+ or CD8+ T cells sorted from blood, taken in a trial of the OX40 agonist ivuxolimab. These receptors came from an adult with an advanced solid tumor such as melanoma, head and neck, liver or kidney cancer. Both conserved end residues are part of each CDR3. The order of the fields is clone size, D gene, CDR3 length, V gene, J gene, CDR3 DNA, CDR3 protein. The D gene is left open where the match is weak. For some rows the clone size is stated as once, few or many, or as a class when expanded; others skip it.

few	NA	14	TRBV4-3	TRBJ1-6	TGCGCCAGCAGCCAAGAAGTGAATAATTCACCCCTCCACTTT	CASSQEVNNSPLHF
NA	TRBD2	16	TRBV9	TRBJ2-1	TGTGCCAGCAGCGCCCCGCAAGCGGGGGCGGGAAATGAGCAGTTCTTC	CASSAPQAGAGNEQFF
NA	NA	15	TRBV30	TRBJ2-3	TGTGCCTGCAAGGATCCGGCACGTACCACAGATACGCAGTATTTT	CACKDPARTTDTQYF
NA	TRBD1	15	TRBV2	TRBJ2-2	TGTGCCAGCAGAAAAACAGGGGGACTCACCGGGGAGCTGTTTTTT	CASRKTGGLTGELFF
NA	NA	13	TRBV7-3	TRBJ2-7	TGTGCCAGCAGCCGCGACAGAGACTACGAGCAGTACTTC	CASSRDRDYEQYF
NA	TRBD1	16	TRBV5-1	TRBJ2-2	TGCGCCAGCAGCGGACAGGGGGCGCGGGACACCGGGGAGCTGTTTTTT	CASSGQGARDTGELFF
once	TRBD1	15	TRBV11-2	TRBJ1-1	TGTGCCAGCAGCCCCTGGACAGGTAGTGCCACTGAAGCTTTCTTT	CASSPWTGSATEAFF
NA	NA	13	TRBV18	TRBJ2-1	TGTGCCAGCTCATCGACTAGGTTCGGTGAGCAGTTCTTC	CASSSTRFGEQFF
NA	NA	12	TRBV29-1	TRBJ2-7	TGCAGCGTTGGCCAGGGGGGTTACGAGCAGTACTTC	CSVGQGGYEQYF
NA	NA	15	TRBV5-8	TRBJ2-3	TGTGCCAGCAGCTCAGGACTGGCTAGCACAGATACGCAGTATTTT	CASSSGLASTDTQYF
NA	NA	11	TRBV2	TRBJ2-7	TGTGCCAGCAGTGGGGAATACGAGCAGTACTTC	CASSGEYEQYF
NA	NA	15	TRBV6-5	TRBJ1-3	TGTGCCAGCAGTTACTCCCGGGACTCTGGAAACACCATATATTTT	CASSYSRDSGNTIYF
NA	TRBD2	16	TRBV7-3	TRBJ2-1	TGTGCCAGCAGCCCGGGGACTAGCGGGATGGGGGGTGAGCAGTTCTTC	CASSPGTSGMGGEQFF
NA	TRBD2	17	TRBV27	TRBJ2-2	TGTGCCAGCAGTGATACCGGGAGGGCTTGGGCGACCGGGGAGCTGTTTTTT	CASSDTGRAWATGELFF
NA	TRBD2	16	TRBV4-3	TRBJ2-2	TGCGCCAGCAGCCAGGCGGGGGGGCAGTTTGCCGGGGAGCTGTTTTTT	CASSQAGGQFAGELFF
NA	NA	16	TRBV4-3	TRBJ2-3	TGCGCCAGCAGCCAAGATGGGGATCCCAGCACAGATACGCAGTATTTT	CASSQDGDPSTDTQYF
once	NA	15	TRBV6-5	TRBJ2-7	TGTGCCAGCAGTTACTCAGGGGGGCTGACCTACGAGCAGTACTTC	CASSYSGGLTYEQYF
NA	TRBD2	16	TRBV7-9	TRBJ2-1	TGTGCCAGCAGCTCTCCGAGCGGGAGTGGCTACAATGAGCAGTTCTTC	CASSSPSGSGYNEQFF
once	NA	16	TRBV4-3	TRBJ1-5	TGCGCCAGCAGCCTTAAAGGAGGGGACCTCAATCAGCCCCAGCATTTT	CASSLKGGDLNQPQHF
NA	NA	14	TRBV18	TRBJ1-3	TGTGCCAGCTCACCAGGGGTCTCTGGAAACACCATATATTTT	CASSPGVSGNTIYF
NA	TRBD1	15	TRBV5-5	TRBJ2-7	TGTGCCAGCAGTGAGGGGGACAGGGCCCACTGGGAGCAGTACTTC	CASSEGDRAHWEQYF
NA	NA	14	TRBV14	TRBJ1-2	TGTGCCAGCAGCCTTTTTTGGCGAGACTATGGCTACACCTTC	CASSLFWRDYGYTF
NA	TRBD2	14	TRBV7-3	TRBJ2-3	TGTGCCAGCAGCCCCGGACTAGCAGCAGATACGCAGTATTTT	CASSPGLAADTQYF
NA	TRBD1	15	TRBV5-1	TRBJ1-1	TGCGCCAGCAGCTTGGTGGGCCAGGGGGGCACTGAAGCTTTCTTT	CASSLVGQGGTEAFF
few	NA	18	TRBV10-3	TRBJ2-6	TGTGCCATCAGTGAACCGAGACGGGAAAGCTCTGGGGCCAACGTCCTGACTTTC	CAISEPRRESSGANVLTF
NA	NA	15	TRBV5-1	TRBJ2-2	TGCGCCAGCAAGGCGGTAGGGGACGACACCGGGGAGCTGTTTTTT	CASKAVGDDTGELFF
NA	NA	14	TRBV5-1	TRBJ1-2	TGCGCCAGCAGCCCTTCAATTGGGGGGTATGGCTACACCTTC	CASSPSIGGYGYTF
NA	NA	14	TRBV27	TRBJ1-2	TGTGCCAGCAGTTTCACGGGGCGACGCTATGGCTACACCTTC	CASSFTGRRYGYTF
few	NA	13	TRBV6-5	TRBJ1-5	TGTGCCAGCACCGCAGGGTCTGGACAGCCCCAGCATTTT	CASTAGSGQPQHF
NA	TRBD1	16	TRBV5-4	TRBJ2-7	TGTGCCAGCAGCTTGGGTGGGACAGTCCCTCTCTACGAGCAGTACTTC	CASSLGGTVPLYEQYF
once	NA	13	TRBV6-1	TRBJ1-2	TGTGCCAGCAGACTTCAGTCTGGGTGGGGCTACACCTTC	CASRLQSGWGYTF
NA	TRBD1	13	TRBV6-5	TRBJ1-2	TGTGCCAGCAGTTCGGACAGGGTCTATGGCTACACCTTC	CASSSDRVYGYTF
NA	TRBD1	14	TRBV7-2	TRBJ1-2	TGTGCCAGCAGCTTAGGGGGACAGTCCTATGGCTACACCTTC	CASSLGGQSYGYTF
NA	TRBD1	16	TRBV7-9	TRBJ2-3	TGTGCCAGCAGCTTACTGAGACAGGGTAGGATAGATACGCAGTATTTT	CASSLLRQGRIDTQYF
once	NA	15	TRBV10-2	TRBJ2-4	TGCGCCAGCAGGGTGGACAAGCACCCATCAGGCATTCAGTACTTC	CASRVDKHPSGIQYF
NA	TRBD2	16	TRBV29-1	TRBJ2-5	TGCAGCGTTGTAGGGGGAGCGGGGGTTAACCAAGAGACCCAGTACTTC	CSVVGGAGVNQETQYF
NA	NA	14	TRBV11-2	TRBJ1-2	TGTGCCAGCAGCTCACTCCCGGGGTTGGGTGGCTACACCTTC	CASSSLPGLGGYTF
NA	TRBD1	14	TRBV2	TRBJ1-6	TGTGCCAGCAGTTTGGGACAGGGCGGTTCACCCCTCCACTTT	CASSLGQGGSPLHF
NA	TRBD1	14	TRBV15	TRBJ1-2	TGTGCCACCAGCGTAGAAAGGGGGCGGAGTGGCTACACCTTC	CATSVERGRSGYTF
NA	TRBD1	15	TRBV5-1	TRBJ2-5	TGCGCCAGCAGCTTACTACAGGGGATTCAAGAGACCCAGTACTTC	CASSLLQGIQETQYF
NA	NA	14	TRBV12-5	TRBJ2-3	TGTGCTAGTGGCCTACAGGGTAGCACAGATACGCAGTATTTT	CASGLQGSTDTQYF
NA	NA	16	TRBV11-3	TRBJ2-1	TGTGCCAGCAGCTTAGACCATCAATCAGGGGCAAGGGAGCAGTTCTTC	CASSLDHQSGAREQFF